This TCR beta chain was observed in a study of cytomegalovirus exposure and HLA in healthy donors. Study background: Caucasian-associated ancestry cluster membership applied to 75% to 85% of around 400 genotyped donors. Study results and caveats: In a later analysis, a missense DCLRE1C variant was linked to TCR beta V- and J-gene trimming.

The CDR3 is made up of 16 amino acids. Trimming took 6 bases from V and 6 from J; bases not matched to a gene: 15. Germline V gene data show CDR1 as SGHRS and CDR2 as YFSETQ. The PCR was carried out with 60 Vbeta primers and 13 Jbeta primers. Clones were sequenced by immunoSEQ multiplex PCR, and TCRdb holds only the in-frame ones, with some missing. The repertoire has 150,000 or so clones, approximately 71% of them found once; the top ten carry less than 1.6%. As concerns this clone: What it recognizes is unknown.

This clonotype was obtained from a girl under 18 in good health and CMV-seronegative. Sequencing was done on a sample of PBMCs. This sequence joins TRBV5-1 and TRBJ2-1; 7 nucleotides line up with TRBD2. The CDR3 reads CASKGSGAPSSNEQFF. The CDR3 nucleotides read TGCGCCAGCAAAGGGAGCGGGGCCCCGAGTAGCAATGAGCAGTTCTTC.